This TCR beta chain was captured by sequencing in a study of blood T cell repertoires in COVID-19. At the level of the study: Acute and convalescent COVID-19 specimens originated in the United States, Italy and Spain.

Authors' processing steps: Reference gene primers were amplified, and this amplification served to estimate nucleated cell counts. Assay used: immunoSEQ multiplex PCR; TCRdb lists only in-frame clones, some missing. V and J calls and clone size are those listed in that table; D and trimming were worked out from the DNA. The table records hundreds of thousands of clones, 70% to 90% of them present only once. Germline CDR1 is SGHNT and CDR2 is YENEEA. V shed 5 bases and J 6 bases; nucleotides not matched to a gene: 12. This CDR3 comprises 17 residues. The sequence was obtained from a woman younger than 35 with acute COVID-19. The sequencing sample was made of PBMCs or T cells enriched from blood (not recorded which). This chain links TRBV11-3 with TRBJ2-1, with 11 bases matching TRBD2. The chain's CDR3 is CASSRRTGTSGLNEQFF. The CDR3 region has the DNA TGTGCCAGCAGCAGACGAACAGGGACTAGCGGCCTCAATGAGCAGTTCTTC.